A selection of T cell receptor beta chains follows, all from one sample in a study of blood T cell repertoires in COVID-19. Generated by immunoSEQ multiplex PCR, the TCRdb table keeps only in-frame clones and is missing some. Counted here are more than 75,000 clones, approximately 86% occurring once; the ten biggest clones make up about 8%. The sample taken for sequencing was peripheral blood. The receptors derive from an older woman with acute or convalescent COVID-19. Each CDR3 is given with its conserved first and last residue. The D gene is left open where the match is weak. Clone size is not always given. Where it is, it says once, few, many or a class for expanded clones.

V: TRBV6-2/TRBV6-3; size: .; D: .; J: TRBJ1-2; CDR3: CASSYSTGGYGYTF; DNA: TGTGCCAGCAGTTACTCGACCGGCGGCTATGGCTACACCTTC
V: TRBV30; size: .; D: TRBD1; J: TRBJ2-6; CDR3: CAWSSTGYGANVLTF; DNA: TGTGCCTGGAGTTCGACAGGGTATGGGGCCAACGTCCTGACTTTC
V: TRBV11-2; size: .; D: TRBD2; J: TRBJ2-7; CDR3: CASSVWTRTEEQYF; DNA: TGTGCCAGCAGCGTATGGACTAGGACTGAAGAGCAGTACTTC
V: TRBV2; size: .; D: .; J: TRBJ1-3; CDR3: CASRPGQTSGNTIYF; DNA: TGTGCCAGCAGGCCCGGACAGACATCTGGAAACACCATATATTTT
V: TRBV28; size: .; D: TRBD1; J: TRBJ2-3; CDR3: CASRKTGAGDTQYF; DNA: TGTGCCAGCAGGAAGACAGGGGCCGGGGATACGCAGTATTTT
V: TRBV4-1; size: .; D: TRBD2; J: TRBJ2-1; CDR3: CASRDLAGVSYNEQFF; DNA: TGCGCCAGCAGGGATCTAGCGGGAGTCTCCTACAATGAGCAGTTCTTC
V: TRBV7-5; size: .; D: .; J: TRBJ2-7; CDR3: CVRSVYAGTSGRAELGEQYF; DNA: TGTGTCAGAAGCGTGTACGCCGGGACTAGCGGGAGGGCCGAACTGGGAGAGCAGTACTTC
V: TRBV19; size: .; D: .; J: TRBJ2-2; CDR3: CASRSLAKNTGELFF; DNA: TGTGCCAGTAGATCTTTAGCGAAGAACACCGGGGAGCTGTTTTTT
V: TRBV28; size: once; D: .; J: TRBJ1-2; CDR3: CASSPRRGNYGYTF; DNA: TGTGCCAGCAGCCCCCGTAGGGGTAACTATGGCTACACCTTC
V: TRBV2; size: .; D: TRBD1; J: TRBJ1-2; CDR3: CASSPDRGDYGYTF; DNA: TGTGCCAGCAGTCCGGACAGGGGGGACTATGGCTACACCTTC
V: TRBV2; size: few; D: .; J: TRBJ1-5; CDR3: CASGADSDQPQHF; DNA: TGTGCCAGCGGGGCCGACTCGGATCAGCCCCAGCATTTT
V: TRBV3-1/TRBV3-2; size: .; D: .; J: TRBJ1-2; CDR3: CASSHQGVGGYTF; DNA: TGTGCCAGCAGCCACCAGGGCGTTGGTGGCTACACCTTC
V: TRBV7-6; size: .; D: .; J: TRBJ1-3; CDR3: CASSLKQSSGNTIYF; DNA: TGTGCCAGCAGCTTAAAACAGAGCTCTGGAAACACCATATATTTT
V: TRBV27; size: .; D: .; J: TRBJ1-6; CDR3: CASSYQGSYNSPLHF; DNA: TGTGCCAGCAGCTACCAGGGATCCTATAATTCACCCCTCCACTTT
V: TRBV19; size: .; D: TRBD2; J: TRBJ2-2; CDR3: CASSVLAGNTGELFF; DNA: TGTGCCAGTAGTGTACTAGCGGGCAACACCGGGGAGCTGTTTTTT
V: TRBV29-1; size: many; D: .; J: TRBJ2-3; CDR3: CSVETTLANTQYF; DNA: TGCAGCGTTGAAACCACGCTAGCGAATACGCAGTATTTT
V: TRBV5-5; size: .; D: .; J: TRBJ1-1; CDR3: CASSLMEINMNTEAFF; DNA: TGTGCCAGCAGCTTAATGGAGATTAATATGAACACTGAAGCTTTCTTT
V: TRBV6-5; size: .; D: TRBD2; J: TRBJ2-3; CDR3: CALSSGGGGTDTQYF; DNA: TGTGCCCTCTCCTCCGGCGGGGGGGGCACAGATACGCAGTATTTT
V: TRBV7-9; size: .; D: .; J: TRBJ1-1; CDR3: CASSFGTRDRDTEAFF; DNA: TGTGCCAGCAGCTTCGGGACACGAGATAGGGACACTGAAGCTTTCTTT
V: TRBV13; size: .; D: .; J: TRBJ2-2; CDR3: CASRQNTGELFF; DNA: TGTGCCAGCAGACAGAACACCGGGGAGCTGTTTTTT